The next 15 T cell receptor beta chains were all read from a single sample in a study of T cells after yellow fever vaccination. Each CDR3 protein is one row after TCRdb ran MiXCR on the 5' RACE reads. The data hold 500,000 to 550,000 distinct CDR3 sequences, with 21% observed a single time. The source was PBMCs, collected approximately 22 days after the first yellow fever vaccination. Receptors were obtained from a man aged 18-30 years who received the YFV17D yellow fever vaccine.

The chain has TRBV29-1 and TRBJ2-1, with 8 bases matching TRBD2. CDR3 length: 16 residues. J lost 1 base, V lost 4 bases, and 9 bases had no gene match. CDR1 is SQVTM, CDR2 ANQGSEA, per germline. The CDR3 protein is CSVGHPGGSSYNEQFF. In DNA form, the CDR3 reads TGCAGCGTTGGGCATCCGGGGGGGAGTTCCTACAATGAGCAGTTCTTC.

This rearrangement joins TRBV7-2 to TRBJ2-3; 9 bases align to TRBD2. Germline-derived CDR1 and CDR2 are SGHTA and FQGNSA. The CDR3 runs 16 residues. The V gene end was trimmed by 5 bases and the J gene end by 1 base; junction bases not matched to a gene: 7. CDR3 region: CASSPRVAGGTDTQYF. The DNA for the CDR3 is TGTGCCAGCAGCCCCCGGGTAGCGGGGGGCACAGATACGCAGTATTTT. Full variable domain (rest looked up from reference TRBV7-2 and TRBJ2-3): GAGVSQSPSNKVTEKGKDVELRCDPISGHTALYWYRQSLGQGLEFLIYFQGNSAPDKSGLPSDRFSAERTGGSVSTLTIQRTQQEDSAVYLCASSPRVAGGTDTQYFGPGTRLTVL.

The rearrangement uses TRBV7-2 and TRBJ2-1; D gene uncertain. V gave up 3 bases and J gave up 4 bases, with 4 bases separating them. There are 12 residues in the CDR3. CDR1 and CDR2 from the germline V gene are SGHTA and FQGNSA. The CDR3 here is CASSFYYNEQFF. CDR3 DNA sequence: TGTGCCAGCAGCTTCTATTACAATGAGCAGTTCTTC.

The chain employs TRBV3-1 and TRBJ2-5; D remains unclear. Germline loops: CDR1 LGHDT, CDR2 YNNKEL (reference sequence). The V gene lost 1 base and the J gene lost 4 bases, with 10 bases spanning the gap. The CDR3 has 14 residues. The CDR3 protein is CASSQASRRETQYF. The DNA of the CDR3 is TGTGCCAGCAGCCAAGCCTCTCGGAGAGAGACCCAGTACTTC.

This clonotype was seen ten or more times. The chain carries TRBV12-3 or TRBV12-4 and TRBJ2-4; D unresolved. V was trimmed by 7 bases and J by 9 bases, leaving 10 bases between them. This CDR3 comprises 11 residues. For the CDR3, the DNA is TGTGCCAGCATTCAAGCTGGCATTCAGTACTTC. Translation: CASIQAGIQYF.

The chain couples TRBV11-2 to TRBJ2-3, with TRBD2 identical over 7 bases. Germline CDR1 SGHAT, CDR2 FQNNGV. The CDR3 covers 14 residues. Trimming at V came to 6 bases and at J to 5 bases, leaving 8 bases not matched to a gene. Written as DNA, the CDR3 is TGTGCCAGCAGGGGAGGGGCAGGGCTAGATACGCAGTATTTT. This gives the protein CASRGGAGLDTQYF.

This clonotype was observed a few times. The chain uses TRBV10-3 and TRBJ2-1; TRBD1 might be the D (6 bases). CDR1 and CDR2 (germline): ENHRY, SYGVKD. Trimming cost V 2 bases and J 7 bases, with 9 bases left between them. This CDR3 is built from 13 residues. CDR3 DNA: TGTGCCATCAGTGAGATACAGGGAAATGAGCAGTTCTTC. It yields the protein CAISEIQGNEQFF.

The CDR3 DNA sequence: TGCGCCAGCAGCTCAGTCGGACTCCCAACGAACACCGGGGAGCTGTTTTTT. Its translation is CASSSVGLPTNTGELFF. V usage is TRBV5-1 and J usage is TRBJ2-2; perhaps TRBD2 as D (5 bases). Trimming removed 3 bases at V and 0 bases at J, with 15 bases between. This CDR3 has 17 amino acids. Germline CDR1 and CDR2: SGHRS and YFSETQ.

The CDR3, as DNA: TGTGCCAGCAGCTCCGGACAGGCCTCGTACAATGAGCAGTTCTTC. This codes for CASSSGQASYNEQFF. The chain couples TRBV5-4 to TRBJ2-1; 7 bases match TRBD1. CDR3 length equals 15 residues. V lost 3 bases to trimming and J lost 4 bases; unmatched junction nucleotides: 7. CDR1 and CDR2 from the germline V gene are SGHNT and YYREEE (reference sequence).

This clonotype was detected only a few times. This rearrangement joins TRBV18 to TRBJ2-3, with D perhaps TRBD1 or TRBD2 (5 bases each). V was shortened by 1 base and J by 0 bases, with 8 bases between the two germline ends. Germline V gene lookup returns CDR1 KGHSH and CDR2 LQKENI. The CDR3 is 15 residues long. The CDR3 protein is CASSPQGSSTDTQYF. The CDR3 DNA sequence: TGTGCCAGCTCACCACAGGGGAGTAGCACAGATACGCAGTATTTT. The full variable domain, its missing parts supplied by reference TRBV18 and TRBJ2-3, is NAGVMQNPRHLVRRRGQEARLRCSPMKGHSHVYWYRQLPEEGLKFMVYLQKENIIDESGMPKERFSAEFPKEGPSILRIQQVVRGDSAAYFCASSPQGSSTDTQYFGPGTRLTVL.

CDR3 sequence (DNA): TGTGCCAGCAGCCTGGGTCGAGAACGGGGGGGCTACCAAGAGACCCAGTACTTC. It yields the protein CASSLGRERGGYQETQYF. This chain connects TRBV11-1 to TRBJ2-5, with 8 bases matching TRBD2. The CDR3 has 18 amino acids. Germline V lookup: CDR1 SGHAT, CDR2 FQDESV (reference sequence). The J segment lost 0 bases and the V segment lost 5 bases, leaving 14 bases of the junction unmatched.

This clonotype was picked up a small number of times. V is TRBV5-1 and J is TRBJ2-2; TRBD2 might be the D (6 bases). In germline, CDR1 is SGHRS, CDR2 YFSETQ. The CDR3 runs 15 residues. V was pared by 5 bases and J by 5 bases, with 16 bases between. The CDR3 DNA reads TGCGCCAGCAGAGATTTAAGGCGGGGAACCGGGGAGCTGTTTTTT. It yields the protein CASRDLRRGTGELFF.

This clonotype has at least ten counts. This sequence joins TRBV10-3 and TRBJ2-3; D ambiguous. The germline V gene encodes CDR1 ENHRY and CDR2 SYGVKD. V gave up 4 bases and J gave up 1 base, with 9 bases separating them. The CDR3 length is 14 residues. Written as DNA, the CDR3 is TGTGCCATCAGTGGATCCCAGGGCACAGATACGCAGTATTTT. Protein product: CAISGSQGTDTQYF.

This clonotype has more than one count but fewer than ten. The genes are TRBV27 and TRBJ2-7, with 7 nucleotides matching TRBD1. Germline CDR1 reads MNHEY; CDR2 reads SMNVEV (reference sequence). Trimming cost V 5 bases and J 0 bases; bases outside gene matches: 4. CDR3 size: 14 residues. CDR3 nucleotide sequence: TGTGCCAGCAGTGTCTGGACAGGCTCCTACGAGCAGTACTTC. This codes for CASSVWTGSYEQYF.

The gene calls are TRBV5-1 and TRBJ2-7, with 7 nucleotides matching TRBD1. V dropped 4 bases and J dropped 6; count of bases not matched to a gene: 7. The CDR3 is made up of 13 amino acids. CDR1 is SGHRS and CDR2 is YFSETQ in the germline V gene. CDR3 coding DNA: TGCGCCAGCAGCCCGCAGGGGGAGTGCGAGCAGTACGTC. It translates to CASSPQGECEQYV.